Listed here are 29 T cell receptor beta chains from one sample, sequenced in a study of CD8+ T cells in alopecia areata. Reverse transcribed after extraction, RNA yielded cDNA as the sequencing template. Method: immunoSEQ multiplex PCR; TCRdb's copy keeps in-frame clones and lacks some. Of 150,000 to 200,000 clones listed, about 60% are singletons. Source material: CD4+ T cells sorted from blood. These receptors were taken from a human donor in good health.

The chain combines TRBV28 with TRBJ2-7; no firm D call. Germline V gene sequence: CDR1 MDHEN, CDR2 SYDVKM. Trimming shortened V by 6 bases and J by 1 base, and 7 bases separated the two germline ends. The CDR3 spans 12 residues. The CDR3 DNA sequence: TGTGCCAGCAGGGGCACGTCCTACGAGCAGTACTTC. Translating it yields CASRGTSYEQYF.

This chain uses TRBV25-1 with TRBJ1-1; no clear D gene. CDR1 MGHDK and CDR2 SYGVNS come from the germline V gene. The CDR3 loop spans 12 amino acids. V shed 5 bases and J shed 1 base, with 5 bases lying between them. The CDR3: CASSRGNTEAFF. In DNA, the CDR3 is TGTGCCAGCAGTCGAGGGAACACTGAAGCTTTCTTT.

This clone appeared a single time. V and J are TRBV27 and TRBJ2-5, with 7 nucleotides matching TRBD2. V lost 3 bases to trimming and J lost 4 bases; unmatched junction nucleotides: 8. This CDR3 spans 15 amino acids. CDR1 is MNHEY, CDR2 SMNVEV, per germline (reference sequence). CDR3 DNA sequence: TGTGCCAGCAGTTTTGTGGGAGGGCCCAGAGAGACCCAGTACTTC. Its translation: CASSFVGGPRETQYF.

The V gene is TRBV19, the J gene TRBJ2-1; weak D call: TRBD1 (6 bases). The CDR3 extends over 14 amino acids. V shed 8 bases and J shed 0 bases, with 11 bases lying between them. From germline, CDR1 is LNHDA and CDR2 SQIVND (reference sequence). The CDR3 spells CASESGDSYNEQFF. CDR3 bases: TGTGCCAGTGAGTCAGGGGACTCCTACAATGAGCAGTTCTTC.

Here the CDR3 DNA reads TGTGCCTGGAGTGGAGGGGTGGCTAATGAAAAACTGTTTTTT. Its translation is CAWSGGVANEKLFF. V usage is TRBV30 and J usage is TRBJ1-4; D perhaps matches TRBD1 (5 bases). This CDR3 spans 14 amino acids. Germline CDR1 is GTSNPN and CDR2 is SVGIG (reference sequence). V lost 1 base and J 3 bases, leaving 9 bases between the germline ends.

The chain has TRBV10-3 and TRBJ2-1; D may be TRBD1 (6 bases). Germline assignment: CDR1 ENHRY and CDR2 SYGVKD. This CDR3 comprises 14 residues. V dropped 4 bases and J dropped 7 bases, with 14 bases sitting between them. The CDR3 loop is CAISGGGAGNEQFF. The CDR3 DNA reads as TGTGCCATCAGTGGAGGGGGAGCAGGGAATGAGCAGTTCTTC.

This rearrangement joins TRBV4-1 to TRBJ2-5; perhaps TRBD1 as D (8 bases). The CDR3 is 16 amino acids. Trimming took off 4 bases at V and 5 bases at J, with 20 bases between the two ends. The germline V gene has CDR1 MGHRA and CDR2 YSYEKL. The CDR3 nucleotides read TGCGCCAGCAGCCCGCAGGGGGCGGGAGTAGGGGAGACCCAGTACTTC. Protein product: CASSPQGAGVGETQYF.

The V call is TRBV25-1, the J call TRBJ1-1, with 7 bases that match TRBD1. V gave up 5 bases and J gave up 1 base; unmatched junction bases: 4. Looked up from germline, CDR1 is MGHDK and CDR2 is SYGVNS. The length of the CDR3 is 14 residues. CDR3 nucleotide sequence: TGTGCCAGCAGTAACACAGGGGCGAACACTGAAGCTTTCTTT. Amino acids: CASSNTGANTEAFF.

This clone came up many times. The rearrangement links TRBV2 to TRBJ1-5; TRBD1 might be the D (6 bases). V lost 0 bases and J lost 7, with 13 bases in between. This CDR3 region has 15 residues. CDR1 and CDR2 (germline): SNHLY, FYNNEI. In DNA form, the CDR3 reads TGTGCCAGCAGTGAAGCGGGAGGGGGTTGGCAGCCCCAGCATTTT. Its translation is CASSEAGGGWQPQHF.

The chain employs TRBV5-1 and TRBJ2-5; 10 nucleotides line up with TRBD2. Germline V CDR1 and CDR2: SGHRS, YFSETQ. The CDR3 length is 15 residues. After removal of 4 bases from V and 4 bases from J, the junction contained 7 bases not matched to a gene. This chain's CDR3 is CASSAASGRGETQYF. CDR3 DNA sequence: TGCGCCAGCAGCGCGGCTAGCGGGAGAGGAGAGACCCAGTACTTC.

The rearrangement uses TRBV7-9 and TRBJ2-5; maybe TRBD2 (5 bases). CDR1 and CDR2 (germline): SEHNR, FQNEAQ (reference sequence). CDR3 length equals 14 residues. V lost 5 bases and J 3 bases, leaving 13 bases between the germline ends. CDR3 amino acids: CASSNAGGEETQYF. CDR3 coding DNA: TGTGCCAGCAGCAACGCCGGAGGCGAAGAGACCCAGTACTTC. Filled out from reference TRBV7-9 and TRBJ2-5, the complete variable domain reads DTGVSQNPRHKITKRGQNVTFRCDPISEHNRLYWYRQTLGQGPEFLTYFQNEAQLEKSRLLSDRFSAERPKGSFSTLEIQRTEQGDSAMYLCASSNAGGEETQYFGPGTRLLVL.

The chain links TRBV29-1 to TRBJ2-7; 7 bases are shared with TRBD1. CDR1 is SQVTM, CDR2 ANQGSEA, per germline. CDR3 length: 14 amino acids. J lost 0 bases, V lost 5 bases, and 7 bases had no gene match. For the CDR3, the DNA is TGCAGCGTTTCCGAGACAGGGAACTCCTACGAGCAGTACTTC. Its protein product is CSVSETGNSYEQYF.

The V and J genes are TRBV30 and TRBJ2-5; 14 positions agree with TRBD2. CDR3 size: 15 residues. Germline lookup yields CDR1 GTSNPN and CDR2 SVGIG (reference sequence). Losses at the gene ends were 1 base for V and 10 bases for J; bases not matched to a gene: 8. The CDR3 nucleotides are TGTGCCTGGAGTGAACCGGGACTAGCGGGAGAAAACCAGTACTTC. Protein sequence: CAWSEPGLAGENQYF.

This clone was detected a few times. V and J are TRBV11-2 and TRBJ2-1; 8 bases align to TRBD1. Germline loops: CDR1 SGHAT, CDR2 FQNNGV. Losses at the gene ends were 1 base for V and 1 base for J; bases not matched to a gene: 3. The CDR3 is 16 amino acids. The chain's CDR3 is CASSLGQGRSYNEQFF. The DNA of the CDR3 is TGTGCCAGCAGCTTAGGACAGGGGAGGTCCTACAATGAGCAGTTCTTC.

This clone has just a few counts. V usage is TRBV7-9 and J usage is TRBJ2-6; D is perhaps TRBD2 (5 bases). The CDR3 loop spans 16 amino acids. V lost 0 bases and J 0 bases, leaving 6 bases between the germline ends. In germline, CDR1 is SEHNR, CDR2 FQNEAQ (reference sequence). CDR3 in amino acids: CASSLAGSSGANVLTF. As DNA, the CDR3 is TGTGCCAGCAGCTTAGCAGGGAGCTCTGGGGCCAACGTCCTGACTTTC.

This chain links TRBV5-1 with TRBJ1-1, with a weak D call TRBD1 (5 bases). CDR3 size: 16 residues. CDR1 is SGHRS and CDR2 is YFSETQ in the germline V gene. V lost 3 bases and J 10 bases, leaving 25 bases between the germline ends. CDR3 amino acids: CASSSSDFAGAAAAFF. The CDR3 bases are TGCGCCAGCAGCTCTTCCGACTTTGCCGGGGCCGCCGCAGCTTTCTTT.

V usage is TRBV27 and J usage is TRBJ2-6; D not resolved. CDR3 length: 13 residues. CDR1 is MNHEY and CDR2 is SMNVEV in the germline V gene (reference sequence). Trimming removed 6 bases at V and 2 bases at J, with 5 bases between. CDR3 in DNA: TGTGCCAGCAGGGATCCTGGGGCCAACGTCCTGACTTTC. This translates into CASRDPGANVLTF.

The J gene is TRBJ2-5, the V gene TRBV28; 8 bases agree with TRBD2. This CDR3 has 12 amino acids. V shed 5 bases, J shed 8 bases, and the junction held 4 bases outside the gene matches. Germline lookup yields CDR1 MDHEN and CDR2 SYDVKM. CDR3 DNA: TGTGCCAGCAGTGTAGCGGGGTACACCCAGTACTTC. Amino acids: CASSVAGYTQYF.

This clone was seen a few times. This same CDR3 is encoded by further DNA sequences in the sample. The chain is built from TRBV29-1 and TRBJ1-2; maybe TRBD1 (6 bases). The CDR3 is made up of 12 amino acids. Germline V gene lookup returns CDR1 SQVTM and CDR2 ANQGSEA. With 4 bases removed from V and 0 bases from J, the gap between germline ends came to 6 bases. The CDR3 sequence: CSVGQANYGYTF. CDR3 nucleotide sequence: TGCAGCGTTGGACAGGCTAACTATGGCTACACCTTC.

The chain employs TRBV4-1 and TRBJ2-7; the D gene is possibly TRBD2 (6 bases). From germline, CDR1 is MGHRA and CDR2 YSYEKL. The V end was cut by 3 bases, the J end by 4 bases, with 19 bases between. The CDR3 runs 16 residues. The DNA for the CDR3 is TGCGCCAGCAGCCACGGGCTAGGGACTCCACCATACGAGCAGTACTTC. Translating gives CASSHGLGTPPYEQYF.

The rearrangement links TRBV23-1 to TRBJ2-1; D gene unclear. TRBV23-1 is noted as an ORF with a role that remains uncertain. Deletions cut 0 bases from V and 6 bases from J, with 15 bases between. This CDR3 is built from 16 residues. CDR3 in amino acids: CASSQSRTPSANEQFF. The DNA of the CDR3 is TGCGCCAGCAGTCAATCTCGGACCCCCTCTGCCAATGAGCAGTTCTTC.

V is TRBV4-1 and J is TRBJ2-6, with D possibly matching TRBD1 (6 bases). This CDR3 is 15 amino acids long. V lost 1 base and J 2 bases, leaving 6 bases between the germline ends. Germline V gene sequence: CDR1 MGHRA, CDR2 YSYEKL. This chain's CDR3 is CASSQAGAGANVLTF. The DNA for the CDR3 is TGCGCCAGCAGCCAAGCAGGGGCTGGGGCCAACGTCCTGACTTTC.

This chain uses TRBV29-1 with TRBJ2-5, with D possibly matching TRBD1 (6 bases). The CDR3 is made up of 13 amino acids. The germline V gene encodes CDR1 SQVTM and CDR2 ANQGSEA. Deletions cut 3 bases from V and 5 bases from J, with 13 bases between. This CDR3 reads CSVDFVRGETQYF. CDR3 in DNA: TGCAGCGTTGACTTCGTGAGGGGGGAGACCCAGTACTTC.

J is TRBJ2-1 and V is TRBV5-1; a weak D match, TRBD1 (6 bases). The CDR3 is made up of 15 amino acids. V was pared by 3 bases and J by 1 base, with 11 bases between. Per the germline V gene, CDR1 is SGHRS and CDR2 is YFSETQ. The CDR3 region has the DNA TGCGCCAGCAGCTCACAGGGCTTATCCTACAATGAGCAGTTCTTC. Translating it yields CASSSQGLSYNEQFF.

This chain joins TRBV19 and TRBJ1-1, with D possibly matching TRBD1 (5 bases). The V gene lost 6 bases and the J gene lost 0 bases, with 11 bases spanning the gap. CDR1 and CDR2 from the germline V gene are LNHDA and SQIVND (reference sequence). This CDR3 comprises 14 residues. The CDR3: CASRSGALNTEAFF. CDR3 DNA: TGTGCCAGTAGATCCGGGGCGTTGAACACTGAAGCTTTCTTT.

This clone was picked up a small number of times. The chain carries TRBV7-2 and TRBJ2-3; the D call may be TRBD1 or TRBD2 (5 bases each). CDR3 length: 16 residues. CDR1 is SGHTA, CDR2 FQGNSA, per germline. V lost 4 bases, J lost 4 bases, and 18 bases lay in between. The CDR3: CASSSSPGPIPDTQYF. DNA of the CDR3: TGTGCCAGCAGCTCAAGTCCGGGGCCCATTCCAGATACGCAGTATTTT.

The chain combines TRBV4-2 with TRBJ1-2, with D uncertain. Germline V CDR1 and CDR2: LGHNA, YNFKEQ. V shed 4 bases and J shed 10 bases, with 13 bases lying between them. The CDR3 consists of 12 residues. CDR3 amino acids: CASSLRDHDYTF. Written as DNA, the CDR3 is TGTGCCAGCAGCCTAAGGGATCACGACTACACCTTC.

The CDR3 coding sequence is TGTGCCAGCAGTCCCGTGGGACCCACAGATACGCAGTATTTT. Its protein is CASSPVGPTDTQYF. V is TRBV25-1 and J is TRBJ2-3; TRBD1 or TRBD2 may be the D gene (5 bases each). CDR1 and CDR2 from the germline V gene are MGHDK and SYGVNS. V gave up 5 bases and J gave up 2 bases, with 11 bases separating them. The CDR3 is 14 amino acids.

The V gene is TRBV10-3, the J gene TRBJ2-7; weak D call: TRBD1 (6 bases). This CDR3 spans 14 amino acids. Germline V lookup: CDR1 ENHRY, CDR2 SYGVKD. Deletions cut 3 bases from V and 6 bases from J, with 15 bases between. CDR3 nucleotides: TGTGCCATCAGTGATGTGGCAGGGGTTAGCGAGCAGTACTTC. Encoded protein: CAISDVAGVSEQYF.